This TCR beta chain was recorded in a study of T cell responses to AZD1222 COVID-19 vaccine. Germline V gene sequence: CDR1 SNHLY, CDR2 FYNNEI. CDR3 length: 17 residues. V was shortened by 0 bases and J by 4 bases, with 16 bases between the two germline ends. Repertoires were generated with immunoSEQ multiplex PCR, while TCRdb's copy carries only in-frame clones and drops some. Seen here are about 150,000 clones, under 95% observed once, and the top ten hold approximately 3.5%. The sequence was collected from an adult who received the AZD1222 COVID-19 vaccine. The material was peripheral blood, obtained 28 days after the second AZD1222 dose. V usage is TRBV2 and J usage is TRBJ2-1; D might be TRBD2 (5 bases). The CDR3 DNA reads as TGTGCCAGCAGTGAAGCCCAGGACTCCACCAATTACAATGAGCAGTTCTTC. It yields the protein CASSEAQDSTNYNEQFF.